This entry lists 5 T cell receptor beta chains sequenced from one sample in a study of T cells in localized non-small cell lung cancer. Here immunoSEQ multiplex PCR was the method, and the copy in TCRdb shows in-frame clones only, minus some. The sample consists of roughly 34,000 clones, 85% to 90% of them appearing once. The sequenced sample was peripheral blood, obtained before any cancer treatment. The receptors were gathered from a male donor at least 60 years old with stage III lung adenocarcinoma.

J is TRBJ2-3 and V is TRBV6-5; D assignment may be TRBD1 or TRBD2 (5 bases each). This CDR3 has 13 amino acids. Germline CDR1 reads MNHEY; CDR2 reads SVGAGI. V was trimmed by 6 bases and J by 8 bases, leaving 15 bases between them. The CDR3 sequence: CASRTGTLGTQYF. In nucleotides, the CDR3 is TGTGCCAGCAGGACCGGGACCCTGGGTACGCAGTATTTT.

This clone was observed once. V is TRBV6-6 and J is TRBJ1-1; D unresolved. The CDR3 spans 12 residues. V shed 6 bases and J shed 5 bases, with 10 bases lying between them. CDR1 is MNHNY, CDR2 SVGAGI, per germline (reference sequence). The CDR3 loop reads CASSSGLTEAFF. CDR3 coding DNA: TGTGCCAGCAGCTCTGGACTGACTGAAGCTTTCTTT.

The chain carries TRBV10-2 and TRBJ2-7; no firm D call. V was cut by 7 bases and J by 1 base, with 14 bases left in between. CDR3 length equals 14 residues. Germline-derived CDR1 and CDR2 are WSHSY and SAAADI. CDR3 amino acids: CASIPAVGSYEQYF. CDR3 coding DNA: TGCGCCAGCATCCCGGCTGTGGGTTCCTACGAGCAGTACTTC.

This sequence joins TRBV11-2 and TRBJ2-3; TRBD2 is a possible D gene (7 bases). Per germline, CDR1 SGHAT and CDR2 FQNNGV. This CDR3 is built from 15 residues. V was trimmed by 0 bases and J by 10 bases, leaving 17 bases between them. The CDR3 region has the DNA TGTGCCAGCAGCTTAGAACGGGGGGCCGTTGAGGCGCAGTATTTT. Its translation: CASSLERGAVEAQYF.

A note on this clone: Relative to the germline gene, one junction end is altered; a read error may explain this. The rearrangement joins TRBV7-9 to TRBJ1-4; no definite D call. Germline V gives CDR1 SEHNR, CDR2 FQNEAQ (reference sequence). This CDR3 is built from 9 residues. In DNA form, the CDR3 reads TGTGCCAGACCCCCCCGGGAGGCTTTT. Amino acid sequence: CARPPREAF.